One T cell receptor beta chain is described in this entry. Its antigen is not identified. CDR3 length equals 15 residues. Germline V gives CDR1 LNHDA, CDR2 SQIVND (reference sequence). Deletions cut 6 bases from V and 0 bases from J, with 9 bases between. The data were taken from a study of T cell responses to AZD1222 COVID-19 vaccine. Overall study results and limits: Regions 160-218 and 743-854 held dominance among vaccine-associated CD4 TCRs, which spanned spike. All repertoire sampling was performed exclusively after the peak T cell response.

The protocol was immunoSEQ multiplex PCR, while the TCRdb copy is restricted to in-frame clones and leaves out a portion. The table has under 150,000 clones, around nine tenths seen once. This chain connects TRBV19 to TRBJ1-6; D ambiguous. Material: peripheral blood, obtained 28 days after the second AZD1222 dose. The TCR was taken from an adult who received the AZD1222 COVID-19 vaccine. The DNA for the CDR3 is TGTGCCAGTAGGGCGTCTCTCTCCTATAATTCACCCCTCCACTTT. Protein: CASRASLSYNSPLHF.